Below, 24 T cell receptor beta chains from the same sample are listed, as sequenced in a study of T-cell memory formation after mild COVID-19. TCRdb independently ran MiXCR on the 5' RACE reads; one entry per CDR3 protein. The table includes 150,000 or so distinct CDR3 sequences, approximately 15% detected once. Material for sequencing was PBMCs or a T cell subset sorted from them (not recorded which). These receptors originate from an adult woman who had mild COVID-19 (a few samples of this study predate the infection). Cell type and time point are not known.

The table lists this clonotype with a few counts. The V gene is TRBV14, the J gene TRBJ2-7; D is perhaps TRBD1 or TRBD2 (5 bases each). Germline V gene data show CDR1 as SGHDN and CDR2 as FVKESK. Deletions cut 1 base from V and 3 bases from J, with 16 bases between. The CDR3 consists of 16 residues. The CDR3 region is CASSQGGVGAYYEQYF. CDR3 coding DNA: TGTGCCAGCAGCCAAGGGGGTGTCGGGGCTTACTACGAGCAGTACTTC.

This clonotype has a single count. The chain employs TRBV5-6 and TRBJ1-5; D is perhaps TRBD1 (6 bases). V dropped 4 bases and J dropped 10 bases, with 24 bases sitting between them. Germline CDR1 reads SGHDT; CDR2 reads YYEEEE. This CDR3 has 16 amino acids. The CDR3: CASSIYREGGRQPQHF. The CDR3 coding sequence is TGTGCCAGCAGCATCTACAGAGAGGGGGGTCGACAACCCCAGCATTTT.

This clonotype was recorded a few times. This rearrangement joins TRBV5-1 to TRBJ1-1; D ambiguous. Trimming took off 3 bases at V and 0 bases at J, with 9 bases between the two ends. CDR3 length: 14 residues. The germline gives CDR1 SGHRS, CDR2 YFSETQ. CDR3 sequence (DNA): TGCGCCAGCAGCTCTCAGGTGATGAACACTGAAGCTTTCTTT. It codes for CASSSQVMNTEAFF.

The chain carries TRBV7-2 and TRBJ2-1, with D perhaps assigned TRBD1 or TRBD2 (5 bases each). This CDR3 has 16 residues. Trimming took off 1 base at V and 8 bases at J, with 18 bases between the two ends. The germline gives CDR1 SGHTA, CDR2 FQGNSA. The CDR3 bases are TGTGCCAGCAGCTTAGGGGCCGGGACCGGGATCCATGAGCAGTTCTTC. Amino acids: CASSLGAGTGIHEQFF.

Only a few counts were recorded for this clonotype. DNA of the CDR3: TGTGCCACCAGTGATTGGGGTAGTAGGGGCAATGAGCAGTTCTTC. Translated, it gives CATSDWGSRGNEQFF. The chain joins TRBV24-1 to TRBJ2-1, with D possibly matching TRBD1 (5 bases). V shed 2 bases and J shed 6 bases, with 13 bases lying between them. This CDR3 is built from 15 residues. The germline gives CDR1 KGHDR, CDR2 SFDVKD.

V gene TRBV3-1 combines with J gene TRBJ2-7; 8 bases match TRBD1. The CDR3 is 16 amino acids. Per the germline V gene, CDR1 is LGHDT and CDR2 is YNNKEL (reference sequence). After removal of 4 bases from V and 5 bases from J, the junction contained 13 bases not matched to a gene. In nucleotides, the CDR3 is TGTGCCAGCAGCCGCCAGAGTGGGACAGGCGTGAACGAGCAGTACTTC. This codes for CASSRQSGTGVNEQYF.

This clonotype occurred a few times. The rearrangement uses TRBV24-1 and TRBJ2-5; 10 positions agree with TRBD1. Germline-derived CDR1 and CDR2 are KGHDR and SFDVKD. The CDR3 runs to 16 residues. The V gene end was trimmed by 3 bases and the J gene end by 5 bases; junction bases not matched to a gene: 8. CDR3 nucleotide sequence: TGTGCCACCAGTGATCAGGGGGACAGGGGTCGGGAGACCCAGTACTTC. The encoded protein is CATSDQGDRGRETQYF.

This clonotype appeared a few times. The chain recombines TRBV24-1 with TRBJ1-2, with D maybe TRBD1 (6 bases). Germline lookup yields CDR1 KGHDR and CDR2 SFDVKD. The V and J ends lost 3 bases and 2 bases respectively, with 9 bases between them. The CDR3 runs 14 residues. CDR3 DNA sequence: TGTGCCACCAGTGATCCCGGACAGAACTATGGCTACACCTTC. The encoded protein is CATSDPGQNYGYTF.

The chain employs TRBV6-4 and TRBJ2-2; D is undetermined. The CDR3 totals 14 residues. Germline loops: CDR1 MRHNA, CDR2 SNTAGT. The V end was cut by 2 bases, the J end by 0 bases, with 4 bases between. Written as DNA, the CDR3 is TGTGCCAGCAGTGACAGACCGAACACCGGGGAGCTGTTTTTT. It yields the protein CASSDRPNTGELFF.

The chain recombines TRBV27 with TRBJ1-5; 7 bases are a match to TRBD1. Looked up from germline, CDR1 is MNHEY and CDR2 is SMNVEV (reference sequence). CDR3 length: 15 residues. V was clipped by 6 bases and J by 1 base; unmatched bases: 6. The CDR3 region has the DNA TGTGCCAGCAGCCAGACAGGGTGGAGCAATCAGCCCCAGCATTTT. Translated, it gives CASSQTGWSNQPQHF.

This clonotype came up a few times. The chain couples TRBV27 to TRBJ2-3; tentatively, D is TRBD2 (6 bases). This CDR3 is 15 amino acids long. V lost 7 bases, J lost 3 bases, and 17 bases lay in between. Germline V gene data show CDR1 as MNHEY and CDR2 as SMNVEV (reference sequence). The CDR3 DNA sequence: TGTGCCAGCAACTCGGTCGGGAGAAAGACAGATACGCAGTATTTT. Its protein is CASNSVGRKTDTQYF.

This clonotype was observed a handful of times. The chain is built from TRBV7-9 and TRBJ2-3; D perhaps matches TRBD2 (6 bases). The ends were cut back, 1 base at V and 2 bases at J, with 7 bases in the middle. CDR1 SEHNR and CDR2 FQNEAQ come from the germline V gene (reference sequence). The CDR3 covers 14 residues. This CDR3 is CASSLGGVTDTQYF. For the CDR3, the DNA is TGTGCCAGCAGCTTAGGCGGGGTCACAGATACGCAGTATTTT.

V usage is TRBV18 and J usage is TRBJ1-2; TRBD1 matches at 7 bases. The V gene's germline CDR1 is KGHSH and CDR2 LQKENI. There are 14 residues in the CDR3. The V gene end was trimmed by 3 bases and the J gene end by 7 bases; junction bases not matched to a gene: 8. In DNA, the CDR3 is TGTGCCAGCTCACCCCTCGACAGGGATCGTGGCTACACCTTC. It is translated as CASSPLDRDRGYTF.

This clonotype was seen a handful of times. The CDR3, as DNA: TGTGCCAGCAGCTTATGGCCTGGGCCGAACACCGGGGAGCTGTTTTTT. It is translated as CASSLWPGPNTGELFF. This chain uses TRBV7-3 with TRBJ2-2; D not certain. CDR3 length: 16 residues. Germline V CDR1 and CDR2: SGHTA, FQGTGA. V gave up 2 bases and J gave up 0 bases, with 10 bases separating them.

This clonotype was found a few times. The V call is TRBV29-1, the J call TRBJ2-7, with a possible D match to TRBD1 (5 bases). The CDR3 extends over 14 amino acids. CDR1 and CDR2 (germline): SQVTM, ANQGSEA. Trimming left V 4 bases short and J 2 bases short, with 15 bases between. CDR3 amino acids: CSVALDTLTYEQYF. The CDR3 DNA reads as TGCAGCGTTGCCCTGGACACATTAACCTACGAGCAGTACTTC.

The rearrangement links TRBV7-2 to TRBJ2-4; 7 bases are a match to TRBD2. This CDR3 spans 16 amino acids. Germline CDR1 SGHTA, CDR2 FQGNSA. Germline trimming cut 5 bases from V and 0 bases from J; bases unmatched to any gene: 7. The CDR3 here is CASSGGGELAKNIQYF. For the CDR3, the DNA is TGTGCCAGCAGCGGGGGGGGAGAACTAGCCAAAAACATTCAGTACTTC.

A few counts support this clonotype. The gene calls are TRBV20-1 and TRBJ2-7; D may be TRBD1 or TRBD2 (5 bases each). Between the trimmed V and J ends, which lost 4 bases and 5 bases, there was a span of 12 bases. Per germline, CDR1 DFQATT and CDR2 SNEGSKA (reference sequence). CDR3 length equals 12 residues. The CDR3 DNA is TGCAGTGCTAAATTGACGGGGCACGAGCAGTACTTC. As protein: CSAKLTGHEQYF.

The J gene is TRBJ1-4, the V gene TRBV19; 10 bases align to TRBD1. CDR1 is LNHDA, CDR2 SQIVND, per germline (reference sequence). This CDR3 has 18 amino acids. V shed 5 bases and J 5 bases; nucleotides not matched to a gene: 14. CDR3 coding DNA: TGTGCCAGTAGTTATACCCTATACCCGGGACAGGGGAATGAAAAACTGTTTTTT. Translation: CASSYTLYPGQGNEKLFF.

There are a few counts of this clonotype. The V gene is TRBV14, the J gene TRBJ1-3, with unresolved D. Germline V gene sequence: CDR1 SGHDN, CDR2 FVKESK. The length of the CDR3 is 15 residues. The germline V and J ends were trimmed by 5 bases and 0 bases, with 11 bases remaining between them. In nucleotides, the CDR3 is TGTGCCAGCAGCTACCCAGGCAGCTCTGGAAACACCATATATTTT. Translating gives CASSYPGSSGNTIYF.

This clonotype was recorded a few times. The V call is TRBV7-9, the J call TRBJ2-7; possibly TRBD2 for D (6 bases). With 6 bases removed from V and 5 bases from J, the gap between germline ends came to 20 bases. The CDR3 is made up of 15 amino acids. Germline V gene lookup returns CDR1 SEHNR and CDR2 FQNEAQ (reference sequence). CDR3 loop: CASRLPGRGFHEQYF. The CDR3 nucleotides read TGTGCCAGCAGATTACCGGGACGGGGGTTCCACGAGCAGTACTTC.

This clonotype was observed a few times. V usage is TRBV19 and J usage is TRBJ1-5, with TRBD1 identical over 9 bases. The CDR3 sequence is 14 residues long. In germline, CDR1 is LNHDA, CDR2 SQIVND (reference sequence). With 5 bases clipped from V and 4 bases from J, the junction kept 3 bases outside the gene matches. CDR3 sequence (DNA): TGTGCCAGTAGTTGGGGACAGGGAAATCAGCCCCAGCATTTT. Translating gives CASSWGQGNQPQHF.

V gene TRBV28 combines with J gene TRBJ2-1; 11 nucleotides agree with TRBD2. CDR3 size: 14 residues. Unmatched junction bases numbered 9, after V lost 9 bases and J lost 8 bases. CDR1 is MDHEN and CDR2 is SYDVKM in the germline V gene. Here the CDR3 DNA reads TGTGCCAGTGCGTTAGCGGGAGGGCCCTATGAGCAGTTCTTC. Amino acid sequence: CASALAGGPYEQFF.

This chain joins TRBV15 and TRBJ2-1; 15 nucleotides agree with TRBD2. The CDR3 length is 13 residues. Germline V CDR1 and CDR2: LNHNV, YYDKDF (reference sequence). Unmatched junction bases numbered 0, after V lost 8 bases and J lost 7 bases. The DNA of the CDR3 is TGTGCCACCGGGACTAGCGGGAGGAATGAGCAGTTCTTC. Its protein is CATGTSGRNEQFF.

The chain uses TRBV5-6 and TRBJ2-5; 7 nucleotides align to TRBD1. Germline loops: CDR1 SGHDT, CDR2 YYEEEE. V lost 2 bases, J lost 0 bases, and 10 bases stayed unmatched. The CDR3 has 17 amino acids. The CDR3 reads CASSLTRDRNHQETQYF. The CDR3 DNA follows: TGTGCCAGCAGCTTAACCCGGGACAGAAATCACCAAGAGACCCAGTACTTC.